This T cell receptor beta chain was profiled in a study of beta chain features in type 1 diabetes. Study observations and caveats: Any HLA effect on TCRB rearrangement was left unresolved by small sub-analyses.

This clone was seen a handful of times. The antigen is not known. Sequencing targeted expressed TCRB transcripts, as all isolated RNA had been reverse transcribed. Generated by immunoSEQ multiplex PCR, the TCRdb table keeps only in-frame clones and is missing some. Here the sample spans 450,000 to 550,000 clones, approximately 28% being singletons. V was cut by 8 bases and J by 3 bases, with 16 bases left in between. The CDR3 length is 14 residues. The germline V gene has CDR1 SGHNT and CDR2 YYREEE (reference sequence). The sequence came from a man aged 18 to 29 in good health. The rearrangement links TRBV5-4 to TRBJ2-3; the D gene is possibly TRBD2 (8 bases). What was sequenced was naive CD4+ T cells from blood. CDR3 loop: CASNRGGGTDTQYF. The CDR3 bases are TGTGCCAGTAACAGGGGCGGGGGGACAGATACGCAGTATTTT.